Following are 20 T cell receptor beta chains from one sample sequenced in a study of Ad26.COV2.S vaccination and SARS-CoV-2 variants. Treatment defined: around 19 received Ad26.COV2.S at low or high dose, single or two shots; 5 received placebo; per-sample allocation not given. Sampling happened 63 days after the first vaccine or placebo injection. The table came from immunoSEQ multiplex PCR; TCRdb's copy has only in-frame clones and leaves some out. The table shows under 300,000 clones, with roughly nine tenths occurring only once. The sample consisted of peripheral blood, taken in a trial of Ad26.COV2.S vaccine versus placebo. These receptors were collected from a person aged 18-65 years who received the Ad26.COV2.S COVID-19 vaccine or a placebo.

The chain carries TRBV4-1 and TRBJ1-1; D call uncertain. Germline CDR1 is MGHRA and CDR2 is YSYEKL. Trimming pared 4 bases from V and 10 bases from J, leaving 16 bases between. The CDR3 is 13 residues long. CDR3 nucleotides: TGCGCCAGCAGCCCCCGAGCCCCCGAGGCAGCTTTCTTT. It codes for CASSPRAPEAAFF.

A few counts support this clone. This sequence joins TRBV19 and TRBJ1-5; TRBD1 aligns across 11 bases. V gave up 4 bases and J gave up 12 bases; unmatched junction bases: 11. This CDR3 region has 15 residues. Looked up from germline, CDR1 is LNHDA and CDR2 is SQIVND (reference sequence). Here the CDR3 DNA reads TGTGCCAGTAGTAAAACGCCTCCGGGACAGGGGGTCCAGCATTTT. This codes for CASSKTPPGQGVQHF.

The chain employs TRBV6-2 or TRBV6-3 and TRBJ2-5, with TRBD2 identical over 15 bases. The CDR3 is 17 amino acids. With V trimmed by 0 bases and J by 5 bases, 4 bases remained unmatched. Germline loops: CDR1 MNHEY, CDR2 SVGEGT. CDR3 sequence: CASSYSGLAGGLETQYF. CDR3 DNA sequence: TGTGCCAGCAGTTACTCAGGACTAGCGGGAGGGTTGGAGACCCAGTACTTC.

The J gene is TRBJ2-7, the V gene TRBV27, with 7 bases matching TRBD2. The V gene's germline CDR1 is MNHEY and CDR2 SMNVEV (reference sequence). The V and J ends lost 3 bases and 3 bases, in that order; junction bases with no gene match: 2. The CDR3 consists of 13 residues. The CDR3 bases are TGTGCCAGCAGTTTGGGGGAGGGCTACGAGCAGTACGTC. Translation: CASSLGEGYEQYV.

This clone has just a few counts. The CDR3 reads CASSQDPSYGYTF. The CDR3 DNA follows: TGCGCCAGCAGCCAAGATCCCAGCTATGGCTACACCTTC. The J gene is TRBJ1-2, the V gene TRBV4-1; unclear D gene. Germline CDR1 reads MGHRA; CDR2 reads YSYEKL. The V gene lost 0 bases and the J gene lost 4 bases, with 6 bases spanning the gap. This CDR3 comprises 13 residues.

This chain connects TRBV11-1 to TRBJ1-1; the match to TRBD1 covers 7 bases. J gave up 3 bases and V 4 bases, and 2 bases lay outside the gene matches. Germline V lookup: CDR1 SGHAT, CDR2 FQDESV (reference sequence). The CDR3 consists of 13 residues. CDR3 residues: CASSSQGHTEAFF. The DNA of the CDR3 is TGTGCCAGCAGCTCACAGGGGCACACTGAAGCTTTCTTT.

The rearrangement joins TRBV4-1 to TRBJ1-4; D call uncertain. The length of the CDR3 is 15 residues. Per germline, CDR1 MGHRA and CDR2 YSYEKL. V dropped 2 bases and J dropped 4 bases, with 11 bases sitting between them. The CDR3, as DNA: TGCGCCAGCAGCCAATTCGCACTGATTAATGAAAAACTGTTTTTT. Translated, it gives CASSQFALINEKLFF.

As DNA, the CDR3 is TGTGCCAGCAGCTTCCCGACAGGGCGAGGAACCGGGGAGCTGTTTTTT. Protein product: CASSFPTGRGTGELFF. The chain couples TRBV7-2 to TRBJ2-2; 7 bases are shared with TRBD1. J gave up 5 bases and V 3 bases, and 9 bases lay outside the gene matches. This CDR3 spans 16 amino acids. Germline-derived CDR1 and CDR2 are SGHTA and FQGNSA.

This clone was recorded a few times. V is TRBV19 and J is TRBJ2-1; D is unclear. CDR3 size: 13 residues. CDR1 is LNHDA and CDR2 is SQIVND in the germline V gene (reference sequence). Trimming stripped 1 base from V and 8 bases from J, with 9 bases between. The CDR3 spells CASSIGPLYEQFF. CDR3 coding DNA: TGTGCCAGTAGTATAGGTCCCCTCTATGAGCAGTTCTTC.

This chain links TRBV6-4 with TRBJ2-3; 7 bases line up with TRBD2. The V and J ends lost 3 bases and 0 bases, in that order; junction bases with no gene match: 0. Germline CDR1 reads MRHNA; CDR2 reads SNTAGT. The CDR3 totals 14 residues. The CDR3 spells CASSEGLSTDTQYF. DNA of the CDR3: TGTGCCAGCAGTGAGGGACTAAGCACAGATACGCAGTATTTT.

The chain joins TRBV3-1 (or the pseudogene TRBV3-2) to TRBJ2-1; D is possibly TRBD1 (6 bases). Germline CDR1 reads LGHDT; CDR2 reads YNNKEL (reference sequence). The CDR3 length is 16 residues. With 0 bases removed from V and 3 bases from J, the gap between germline ends came to 12 bases. In DNA, the CDR3 is TGTGCCAGCAGCCAAGATTGGACAGCTTTCTACAATGAGCAGTTCTTC. This sequence encodes CASSQDWTAFYNEQFF.

This clone was seen just once. The chain employs TRBV5-1 and TRBJ2-3; 12 positions match TRBD2. This CDR3 has 14 amino acids. In germline, CDR1 is SGHRS, CDR2 YFSETQ. V trimming: 4 bases; J trimming: 9 bases; junction bases outside the gene matches: 6. This chain's CDR3 is CASSPRTSGDTQYF. The CDR3 nucleotides are TGCGCCAGCAGCCCGAGGACTAGCGGGGACACGCAGTATTTT.

This chain links TRBV30 with TRBJ2-1; 10 bases fit TRBD2. CDR1 GTSNPN and CDR2 SVGIG come from the germline V gene (reference sequence). Trimming removed 5 bases from V and 4 bases from J; junction bases left unmatched: 2. The CDR3 extends over 13 amino acids. This CDR3 reads CAWYSGGYNEQFF. CDR3 nucleotide sequence: TGTGCCTGGTATAGCGGGGGGTACAATGAGCAGTTCTTC.

The V call is TRBV6-6, the J call TRBJ1-3, with a tentative D call TRBD1 (6 bases). V was trimmed by 6 bases and J by 0 bases, leaving 6 bases between them. This CDR3 has 13 residues. The V gene's germline CDR1 is MNHNY and CDR2 SVGAGI (reference sequence). CDR3 protein: CASRQGSGNTIYF. In DNA form, the CDR3 reads TGTGCCAGCAGACAGGGCTCTGGAAACACCATATATTTT.

The chain links TRBV5-1 to TRBJ2-5; weak D call: TRBD1 (6 bases). The CDR3 length is 16 residues. Trimming cost V 4 bases and J 5 bases, with 21 bases left between them. From germline, CDR1 is SGHRS and CDR2 YFSETQ. CDR3 nucleotides: TGCGCCAGCAGCCGGTCCGAATGGACAGCCTCGGAGACCCAGTACTTC. It specifies CASSRSEWTASETQYF.

The V and J genes are TRBV27 and TRBJ2-2; TRBD1 agrees at 7 bases. Germline V CDR1 and CDR2: MNHEY, SMNVEV (reference sequence). V was clipped by 6 bases and J by 4 bases; unmatched bases: 11. The CDR3 spans 16 residues. CDR3 in DNA: TGTGCCAGCAGACCGACAGGGAGCGGCGCCACCGGGGAGCTGTTTTTT. It specifies CASRPTGSGATGELFF.

The rearrangement uses TRBV18 and TRBJ1-5, with no clear D. CDR3 length equals 14 residues. Per the germline V gene, CDR1 is KGHSH and CDR2 is LQKENI. The germline V and J ends were trimmed by 3 bases and 1 base, with 7 bases remaining between them. This CDR3 reads CASSPAWSNQPQHF. In nucleotides, the CDR3 is TGTGCCAGCTCACCTGCTTGGAGCAATCAGCCCCAGCATTTT.

The CDR3 coding sequence is TGCGCCAGCAGCCAAGGCTTGGCTAGCCATGGCTACACCTTC. It translates to CASSQGLASHGYTF. This chain joins TRBV4-3 and TRBJ1-2, with D hard to call. V was trimmed by 1 base and J by 6 bases, leaving 12 bases between them. CDR3 size: 14 residues. Germline CDR1 is LGHNA and CDR2 is YSLEER.

This clone was counted many times. The V gene is TRBV7-9, the J gene TRBJ2-1; D is uncertain. The CDR3 covers 11 residues. V was trimmed by 0 bases and J by 8 bases, leaving 2 bases between them. The germline V gene encodes CDR1 SEHNR and CDR2 FQNEAQ (reference sequence). CDR3 loop: CASSLAHEQFF. The CDR3 DNA sequence: TGTGCCAGCAGCTTAGCGCATGAGCAGTTCTTC.

The genes are TRBV18 and TRBJ1-4; D might be TRBD1 (5 bases). The CDR3 runs to 20 residues. The ends were cut back, 0 bases at V and 7 bases at J, with 27 bases in the middle. The germline gives CDR1 KGHSH, CDR2 LQKENI. The CDR3 region is CASSPPGARGKAAAGEKLFF. CDR3 in DNA: TGTGCCAGCTCACCACCCGGGGCCCGGGGGAAGGCCGCGGCGGGTGAAAAACTGTTTTTT.